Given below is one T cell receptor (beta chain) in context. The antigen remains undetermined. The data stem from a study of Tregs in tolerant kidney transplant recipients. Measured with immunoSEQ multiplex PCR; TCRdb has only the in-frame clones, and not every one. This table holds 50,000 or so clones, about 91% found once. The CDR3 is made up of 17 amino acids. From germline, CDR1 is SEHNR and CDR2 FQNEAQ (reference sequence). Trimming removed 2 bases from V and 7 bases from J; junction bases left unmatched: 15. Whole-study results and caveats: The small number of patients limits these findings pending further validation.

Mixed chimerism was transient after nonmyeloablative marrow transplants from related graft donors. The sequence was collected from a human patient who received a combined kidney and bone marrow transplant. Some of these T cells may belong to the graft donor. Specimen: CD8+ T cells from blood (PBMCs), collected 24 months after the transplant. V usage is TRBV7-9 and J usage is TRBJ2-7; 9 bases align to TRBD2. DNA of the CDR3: TGTGCCAGCAGCTTACCTGCTGAGGGACTAGCTCCGGGGGAGCAGTACTTC. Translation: CASSLPAEGLAPGEQYF.